This entry features one T cell receptor (beta chain) sequence. The data were obtained in a study of cytomegalovirus exposure and HLA in healthy donors. A multiplex PCR was run with 60 Vbeta primers and 13 Jbeta primers. Here immunoSEQ multiplex PCR was the method, and the copy in TCRdb shows in-frame clones only, minus some. The data show around 120,000 clones, 80% seen once. Germline V lookup: CDR1 MNHNY, CDR2 SVGAGI (reference sequence). CDR3 length equals 16 residues. Trimming took off 2 bases at V and 3 bases at J, with 13 bases between the two ends. The specimen was PBMCs. The clonotype was recovered from a female donor in good health and CMV-seropositive. This chain links TRBV6-6 with TRBJ2-2; D gene unclear. CDR3 coding DNA: TGTGCCAGCAGTTACGGTGAGAACAGATACACCGGGGAGCTGTTTTTT. Translation: CASSYGENRYTGELFF.